This entry is about one T cell receptor beta chain. This record belongs to a study of human thymus T cells. Repertoires were generated with immunoSEQ multiplex PCR, while TCRdb's copy carries only in-frame clones and drops some. The sample includes some 80,000 clones, 90% to 98% of them seen just once. It was from resections taken during corrective heart surgery that the thymus tissue came. This CDR3 is 14 amino acids long. Per the germline V gene, CDR1 is MNHNS and CDR2 is SASEGT. V shed 1 base and J shed 0 bases, with 4 bases lying between them. Sequencing used thymus tissue. This clonotype was obtained from a boy in the first two years of life with a congenital heart defect but otherwise immunologically healthy. This chain connects TRBV6-1 to TRBJ1-5; no clear D gene. The CDR3, as DNA: TGTGCCAGCAGTGAAGGAAGTAGCAATCAGCCCCAGCATTTT. Translating it yields CASSEGSSNQPQHF.